This section outlines one T cell receptor beta chain sequence together with its context. The sample originates from a study of blood T cell repertoires in COVID-19. Whole-study context: The United States, Italy and Spain provided the acute and convalescent COVID-19 samples.

The CDR3 consists of 16 residues. The germline V and J ends were trimmed by 4 bases and 1 base, with 11 bases remaining between them. The germline V gene encodes CDR1 LNHDA and CDR2 SQIVND (reference sequence). Data came from immunoSEQ multiplex PCR; TCRdb stores just in-frame clones and leaves some out. Among roughly 330,000 clones listed, roughly 88% were seen once. The gene calls are TRBV19 and TRBJ2-6; D might be TRBD1 (6 bases). This TCR derives from a woman between 45 and 60 years old with active or convalescent COVID-19. The sequencing sample was made of peripheral blood. The CDR3 nucleotides are TGTGCCAGTAGTACCAATACAGGGTCTGGGGCCAACGTCCTGACTTTC. Protein product: CASSTNTGSGANVLTF.